The 7 T cell receptor beta chains below all came from one sample that was sequenced in a study of T cells expressing NK-cell markers. Using the 5' RACE reads, TCRdb records one entry per CDR3 protein without DNA. This sample's table has a few hundred thousand distinct CDR3 sequences. The sample was blood T cells: a sorted CD56 or NKG2C T cell subset, CD4+ or CD8+ T cells, or bulk PBMC T cells (not recorded which). These receptors originate from a man aged 18-75 years in good health.

The chain has TRBV20-1 and TRBJ2-1. Germline V gene lookup returns CDR1 DFQATT and CDR2 SNEGSKA (reference sequence). The CDR3 sequence is 12 residues long. This CDR3 is CSAERTYNEQFF.

CDR3 protein: CASVGGGRGTRQYF. The chain joins TRBV2 to TRBJ2-7; the D call from TCRdb, TRBD1, cannot be confirmed without DNA. This CDR3 comprises 14 residues. Germline V lookup: CDR1 SNHLY, CDR2 FYNNEI.

The chain has TRBV5-8 and TRBJ1-6; the D call of TRBD1 rests on TCRdb alone, since no DNA is present to check it. Germline V gives CDR1 SGHTS, CDR2 YDEGEE. This CDR3 spans 15 amino acids. CDR3: CASSPRGKVNSPLHF.

This chain uses TRBV29-1 with TRBJ2-3. The CDR3 is 12 amino acids. Germline V gene data show CDR1 as SQVTM and CDR2 as ANQGSEA. CDR3 residues: CSVGNTDIAQYF.

The gene calls are TRBV11-2 and TRBJ2-7; as DNA is missing, the TRBD2 call by TCRdb cannot be tested. CDR1 is SGHAT, CDR2 FQNNGV, per germline. The CDR3 length is 14 residues. CDR3: CASSPRQGYYEQYF.

This chain uses TRBV19 with TRBJ1-5; lacking DNA, the TRBD1 call made by TCRdb goes unchecked. This CDR3 spans 13 amino acids. The germline gives CDR1 LNHDA, CDR2 SQIVND (reference sequence). CDR3 protein: CATQIPGHQPQHF.

The chain has TRBV7-2 and TRBJ2-3; TCRdb's assignment of TRBD1 cannot be checked, as there is no DNA. Germline CDR1 reads SGHTA; CDR2 reads FQGNSA. The CDR3 totals 15 residues. CDR3 residues: CASSLVGGFTDTQYF.